This T cell receptor beta chain stems from a study of pediatric ulcerative colitis. The diagnostic colonoscopy in ulcerative colitis patients preceded any immunosuppressive treatment. The blood sample was taken during the colonoscopy visit. A remark on this clone: As yet, its antigen is unknown.

Produced via immunoSEQ multiplex PCR; TCRdb's table is partial and in-frame only. The data hold 60,000 or so clones, with around 80% observed a single time. The V end lost 0 bases, the J end lost 3 bases, and 14 bases lay between the germline ends. This CDR3 is built from 16 residues. Germline CDR1 MNHEY, CDR2 SVGAGI. Study-level results: Compared with controls, ulcerative colitis showed greater blood-rectum clone sharing.

V gene TRBV6-5 combines with J gene TRBJ1-1; D unresolved. Sequences were obtained from blood. The receptor was derived from a boy younger than 18 with moderate ulcerative colitis. CDR3 nucleotide sequence: TGTGCCAGCAGTTACTCGAACTTGTGGGAGTACACTGAAGCTTTCTTT. Protein product: CASSYSNLWEYTEAFF.